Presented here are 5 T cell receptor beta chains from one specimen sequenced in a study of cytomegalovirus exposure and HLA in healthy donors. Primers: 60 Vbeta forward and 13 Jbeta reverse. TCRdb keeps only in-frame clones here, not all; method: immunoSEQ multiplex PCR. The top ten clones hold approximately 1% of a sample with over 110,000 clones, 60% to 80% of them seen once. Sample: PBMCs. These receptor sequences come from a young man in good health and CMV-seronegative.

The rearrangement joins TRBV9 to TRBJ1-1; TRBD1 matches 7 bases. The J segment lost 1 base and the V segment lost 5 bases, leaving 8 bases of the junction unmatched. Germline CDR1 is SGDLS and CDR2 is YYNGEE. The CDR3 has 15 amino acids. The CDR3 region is CASSEVGTANTEAFF. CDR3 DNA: TGTGCCAGCAGTGAAGTAGGGACAGCGAACACTGAAGCTTTCTTT. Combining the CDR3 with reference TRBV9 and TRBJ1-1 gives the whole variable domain DSGVTQTPKHLITATGQRVTLRCSPRSGDLSVYWYQQSLDQGLQFLIQYYNGEERAKGNILERFSAQQFPDLHSELNLSSLELGDSALYFCASSEVGTANTEAFFGQGTRLTVV.

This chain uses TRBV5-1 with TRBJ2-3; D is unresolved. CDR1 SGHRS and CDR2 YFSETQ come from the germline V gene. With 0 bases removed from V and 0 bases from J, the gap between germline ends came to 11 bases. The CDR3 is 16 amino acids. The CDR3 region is CASSLADTPSTDTQYF. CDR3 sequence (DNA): TGCGCCAGCAGCTTGGCCGACACCCCTAGCACAGATACGCAGTATTTT.

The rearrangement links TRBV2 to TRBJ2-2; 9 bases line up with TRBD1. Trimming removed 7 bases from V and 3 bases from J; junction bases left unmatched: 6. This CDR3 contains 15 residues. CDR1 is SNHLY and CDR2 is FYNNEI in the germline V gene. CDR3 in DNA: TGTGCCAGCATTCCGGGACAGGGTCACACCGGGGAGCTGTTTTTT. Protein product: CASIPGQGHTGELFF.

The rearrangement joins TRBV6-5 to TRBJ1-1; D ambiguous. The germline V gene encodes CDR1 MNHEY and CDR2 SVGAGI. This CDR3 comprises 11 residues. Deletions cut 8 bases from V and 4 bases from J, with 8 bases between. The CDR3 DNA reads TGTGCCAGCGATCGGGGCACTGAAGCTTTCTTT. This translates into CASDRGTEAFF.

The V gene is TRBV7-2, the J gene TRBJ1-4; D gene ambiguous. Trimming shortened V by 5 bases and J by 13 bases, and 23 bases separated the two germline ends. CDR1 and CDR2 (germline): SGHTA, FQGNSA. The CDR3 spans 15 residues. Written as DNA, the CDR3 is TGTGCCAGCAGCGACCCCGCCGGGGTCGACATAGGACTGTTTTTT. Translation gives CASSDPAGVDIGLFF.